The 30 T cell receptor beta chains listed next were all sequenced from one sample in a study of control samples from healthy donors and cancer patients. The data were produced by immunoSEQ multiplex PCR, yet TCRdb's version contains in-frame clones alone and is incomplete. The data contain 190,000 or so clones, just under 95% of them singletons. The sample taken for sequencing was blood. The receptors were sampled from a man aged 18 to 29 in good health.

This clone was seen only once. The chain links TRBV15 to TRBJ2-1; 10 positions agree with TRBD1. The germline gives CDR1 LNHNV, CDR2 YYDKDF (reference sequence). This CDR3 contains 14 residues. The V and J ends lost 4 bases and 9 bases, in that order; junction bases with no gene match: 6. Here the CDR3 DNA reads TGTGCCACCAGCATTTCCCGGGACAGGGGTGAGCAGTTCTTC. Translating gives CATSISRDRGEQFF.

The chain carries TRBV20-1 and TRBJ2-7; D is uncertain. The CDR3 length is 14 residues. Looked up from germline, CDR1 is DFQATT and CDR2 is SNEGSKA (reference sequence). The V end was cut by 3 bases, the J end by 3 bases, with 15 bases between. CDR3 in DNA: TGCAGTGCTAGTGGCCCCAGGAACCGCTACGAGCAGTACTTC. It yields the protein CSASGPRNRYEQYF.

Concerning this clone itself: The sample holds other DNA sequences that translate to the same CDR3. The rearrangement joins TRBV7-3 to TRBJ1-1, with D unclear. Between the trimmed V and J ends, which lost 5 bases and 1 base, there was a span of 8 bases. CDR1 and CDR2 (germline): SGHTA, FQGTGA. The CDR3 consists of 13 residues. The chain's CDR3 is CASSVLGNTEAFF. The CDR3 DNA reads TGTGCCAGCAGCGTACTAGGGAACACTGAAGCTTTCTTT.

The rearrangement joins TRBV12-3 or TRBV12-4 to TRBJ1-4; D not certain. Between the trimmed V and J ends, which lost 5 bases and 5 bases, there was a span of 9 bases. The CDR3 contains 13 residues. The CDR3 reads CASSRTGNEKLFF. CDR3 coding DNA: TGTGCCAGCAGTCGGACGGGGAATGAAAAACTGTTTTTT.

This clone was counted once. This chain joins TRBV19 and TRBJ1-1, with D unresolved. The CDR3 has 13 residues. Germline V gene lookup returns CDR1 LNHDA and CDR2 SQIVND (reference sequence). V was trimmed by 3 bases and J by 11 bases, leaving 16 bases between them. The CDR3 here is CASSIKTAEWAFF. The DNA for the CDR3 is TGTGCCAGTAGTATTAAAACGGCAGAGTGGGCTTTCTTT.

V gene TRBV7-6 combines with J gene TRBJ2-7; TRBD2 agrees at 8 bases. Trimming removed 7 bases from V and 3 bases from J; junction bases left unmatched: 5. This CDR3 comprises 13 residues. Germline V CDR1 and CDR2: SGHVS, FNYEAQ. The CDR3 nucleotides read TGTGCCAGCAAAAGAAGCGGGGGCTACGAGCAGTACTTC. It encodes CASKRSGGYEQYF.

The gene calls are TRBV18 and TRBJ1-2; no reliable D call. The CDR3 contains 13 residues. Trimming took 5 bases from V and 2 from J, leaving 9 bases between them. Germline V lookup: CDR1 KGHSH, CDR2 LQKENI. The DNA of the CDR3 is TGTGCCAGCTCAGAAACACCCAACTATGGCTACACCTTC. As protein: CASSETPNYGYTF.

This chain links TRBV9 with TRBJ1-2, with TRBD1 as a possible D gene (5 bases). With 0 bases removed from V and 8 bases from J, the gap between germline ends came to 14 bases. The CDR3 loop spans 14 amino acids. Germline loops: CDR1 SGDLS, CDR2 YYNGEE. The CDR3 sequence is CASSVGKGTEGYTF. CDR3 nucleotide sequence: TGTGCCAGCAGCGTAGGGAAGGGGACGGAGGGCTACACCTTC.

The V call is TRBV7-2, the J call TRBJ2-3, with TRBD2 as a possible D gene (6 bases). Germline CDR1 reads SGHTA; CDR2 reads FQGNSA. This CDR3 contains 14 residues. V dropped 5 bases and J dropped 8 bases, with 17 bases sitting between them. DNA for the CDR3: TGTGCCAGCAGCCTCTTCCAAGGAGCGGGTACGCAGTATTTT. Residues: CASSLFQGAGTQYF.

V is TRBV19 and J is TRBJ2-5; D is possibly TRBD2 (5 bases). V was shortened by 3 bases and J by 2 bases, with 22 bases between the two germline ends. The CDR3 is made up of 18 amino acids. The germline V gene has CDR1 LNHDA and CDR2 SQIVND (reference sequence). The CDR3 DNA reads as TGTGCCAGTAGTATGAGGTGGCCTATCCCGGGGTTTCAAGAGACCCAGTACTTC. It encodes CASSMRWPIPGFQETQYF.

The rearrangement links TRBV10-3 to TRBJ2-5; D uncertain. Germline-derived CDR1 and CDR2 are ENHRY and SYGVKD. This CDR3 contains 13 residues. V was cut by 4 bases and J by 3 bases, with 9 bases left in between. This CDR3 is CAISGRAEETQYF. CDR3 coding DNA: TGTGCCATCAGTGGACGGGCGGAAGAGACCCAGTACTTC.

V gene TRBV18 combines with J gene TRBJ1-6; perhaps TRBD1 as D (5 bases). Trimming pared 1 base from V and 10 bases from J, leaving 17 bases between. The V gene's germline CDR1 is KGHSH and CDR2 LQKENI. This CDR3 region has 16 residues. CDR3 sequence (DNA): TGTGCCAGCTCACCACACTCGGGGGTTGGAGAATCACCCCTCCACTTT. This codes for CASSPHSGVGESPLHF.

The chain carries TRBV28 and TRBJ1-3; D might be TRBD1 (6 bases). Germline CDR1 and CDR2: MDHEN and SYDVKM. With 6 bases removed from V and 4 bases from J, the gap between germline ends came to 19 bases. The CDR3 extends over 16 amino acids. As DNA, the CDR3 is TGTGCCAGCAGCCCCAATGTGTGGGGGCGCGGAAACACCATATATTTT. Its protein is CASSPNVWGRGNTIYF.

This chain joins TRBV5-1 and TRBJ2-7; 7 bases agree with TRBD2. V lost 3 bases to trimming and J lost 3 bases; unmatched junction nucleotides: 9. This CDR3 spans 15 amino acids. CDR1 is SGHRS and CDR2 is YFSETQ in the germline V gene. Here the CDR3 reads CASSSFSGPNYEQYF. In nucleotides, the CDR3 is TGCGCCAGCAGCTCGTTTAGCGGGCCAAACTACGAGCAGTACTTC.

V gene TRBV7-9 combines with J gene TRBJ1-3; 7 nucleotides match TRBD1. Germline V gene sequence: CDR1 SEHNR, CDR2 FQNEAQ (reference sequence). CDR3 length equals 15 residues. Trimming removed 6 bases from V and 0 bases from J; junction bases left unmatched: 5. The CDR3 loop reads CASSPGTASGNTIYF. DNA for the CDR3: TGTGCCAGCAGTCCCGGGACAGCCTCTGGAAACACCATATATTTT. The full variable domain, completed using reference TRBV7-9 and TRBJ1-3, is DTGVSQNPRHKITKRGQNVTFRCDPISEHNRLYWYRQTLGQGPEFLTYFQNEAQLEKSRLLSDRFSAERPKGSFSTLEIQRTEQGDSAMYLCASSPGTASGNTIYFGEGSWLTVV.

This clone has a single count. The J gene is TRBJ2-2, the V gene TRBV18; D might be TRBD2 (5 bases). Germline V gene sequence: CDR1 KGHSH, CDR2 LQKENI. V gave up 0 bases and J gave up 3 bases, with 14 bases separating them. This CDR3 is 17 amino acids long. In DNA, the CDR3 is TGTGCCAGCTCACCACCGTCGCTAGCCGCTGACACCGGGGAGCTGTTTTTT. Encoded protein: CASSPPSLAADTGELFF.

The chain employs TRBV5-6 and TRBJ2-7; TRBD2 agrees at 9 bases. V lost 2 bases to trimming and J lost 7 bases; unmatched junction nucleotides: 13. CDR3 length equals 16 residues. The germline V gene has CDR1 SGHDT and CDR2 YYEEEE. The CDR3: CASSLQAGGFLREQYF. In nucleotides, the CDR3 is TGTGCCAGCAGCTTACAAGCGGGGGGATTTCTACGAGAGCAGTACTTC.

V gene TRBV24-1 combines with J gene TRBJ2-3, with TRBD1 matching over 9 bases. V lost 3 bases and J lost 2; bases outside the gene matches: 11. Germline loops: CDR1 KGHDR, CDR2 SFDVKD. This CDR3 is 18 amino acids long. CDR3 amino acids: CATSDPTVGQGITDTQYF. CDR3 DNA sequence: TGTGCCACCAGTGATCCAACCGTGGGACAGGGAATCACAGATACGCAGTATTTT.

This clone appeared a single time. This chain uses TRBV18 with TRBJ1-3; D uncertain. V lost 1 base to trimming and J lost 0 bases, with 16 bases between them. This CDR3 has 18 residues. The V gene's germline CDR1 is KGHSH and CDR2 LQKENI. The CDR3 sequence is CASSPLMPADTSGNTIYF. CDR3 DNA: TGTGCCAGCTCACCACTAATGCCGGCTGACACCTCTGGAAACACCATATATTTT.

The J gene is TRBJ2-7, the V gene TRBV27; 8 bases agree with TRBD2. The CDR3 consists of 12 residues. V shed 10 bases, J shed 2 bases, and the junction held 4 bases outside the gene matches. Per germline, CDR1 MNHEY and CDR2 SMNVEV (reference sequence). CDR3 in amino acids: CATRGLAYEQYF. In DNA form, the CDR3 reads TGTGCCACCCGGGGACTAGCCTACGAGCAGTACTTC.

V gene TRBV7-2 combines with J gene TRBJ1-4; D uncertain. The CDR3 contains 16 residues. V shed 2 bases and J shed 3 bases, with 13 bases lying between them. The germline V gene has CDR1 SGHTA and CDR2 FQGNSA. The CDR3 is CASSLIGSSSNEKLFF. CDR3 bases: TGTGCCAGCAGCTTAATAGGCAGCTCGTCTAATGAAAAACTGTTTTTT.

The V gene is TRBV6-5, the J gene TRBJ1-1, with unresolved D. In germline, CDR1 is MNHEY, CDR2 SVGAGI. CDR3 length: 15 residues. V lost 5 bases and J lost 4, with 17 bases in between. The DNA for the CDR3 is TGTGCCAGCAGTCTCCGCGCCCGCCGAGGCACTGAAGCTTTCTTT. Amino acids: CASSLRARRGTEAFF.

The chain recombines TRBV7-9 with TRBJ2-5, with TRBD1 matching 9 bases. This CDR3 is 18 amino acids long. Looked up from germline, CDR1 is SEHNR and CDR2 is FQNEAQ (reference sequence). V shed 5 bases and J 5 bases; nucleotides not matched to a gene: 18. CDR3: CASSTNGQGLNKRETQYF. The CDR3 DNA sequence: TGTGCCAGCAGCACAAACGGACAGGGGTTAAATAAACGGGAGACCCAGTACTTC.

This clone was seen just once. The chain recombines TRBV24-1 with TRBJ1-2, with TRBD1 matching 9 bases. CDR3 length: 17 amino acids. Looked up from germline, CDR1 is KGHDR and CDR2 is SFDVKD. V trimming: 2 bases; J trimming: 9 bases; junction bases outside the gene matches: 15. In DNA, the CDR3 is TGTGCCACCAGTGATTCCGGACCTACAGGGGGCAAGGGTCGCTACACCTTC. Its translation: CATSDSGPTGGKGRYTF.

The chain carries TRBV19 and TRBJ2-7, with a tentative D call TRBD2 (5 bases). Trimming shortened V by 4 bases and J by 4 bases, and 14 bases separated the two germline ends. This CDR3 is 14 amino acids long. Germline V gene data show CDR1 as LNHDA and CDR2 as SQIVND (reference sequence). CDR3 residues: CASSNDRGTYEQYF. CDR3 DNA sequence: TGTGCCAGTAGTAATGACCGGGGAACTTACGAGCAGTACTTC.

The V and J genes are TRBV5-6 and TRBJ2-7, with D possibly matching TRBD2 (6 bases). The V and J ends lost 4 bases and 6 bases respectively, with 20 bases between them. CDR3 size: 15 residues. The germline gives CDR1 SGHDT, CDR2 YYEEEE. CDR3 protein: CASSPPRKVAAEQYF. CDR3 nucleotide sequence: TGTGCCAGCAGCCCTCCTAGGAAAGTAGCGGCCGAGCAGTACTTC.

The chain employs TRBV5-4 and TRBJ2-4; weak D call: TRBD1 (6 bases). CDR3 size: 15 residues. Trimming took off 2 bases at V and 10 bases at J, with 19 bases between the two ends. Germline values: CDR1 SGHNT, CDR2 YYREEE (reference sequence). The CDR3 here is CASSFYQGWLSIQYF. Here the CDR3 DNA reads TGTGCCAGCAGCTTTTACCAGGGGTGGTTGTCGATTCAGTACTTC.

There are a few counts of this clone. This chain joins TRBV2 and TRBJ2-7; a weak D match, TRBD2 (5 bases). This CDR3 is built from 14 residues. Trimming left V 7 bases short and J 4 bases short, with 17 bases between. CDR1 and CDR2 from the germline V gene are SNHLY and FYNNEI. Here the CDR3 reads CASMGTLASYEQYF. The CDR3, as DNA: TGTGCCAGCATGGGCACCCTAGCCTCATACGAGCAGTACTTC.

This clone was seen a single time. The chain uses TRBV7-9 and TRBJ1-2; TRBD1 is a possible D gene (5 bases). There are 14 residues in the CDR3. Looked up from germline, CDR1 is SEHNR and CDR2 is FQNEAQ (reference sequence). Trimming stripped 2 bases from V and 8 bases from J, with 15 bases between. As DNA, the CDR3 is TGTGCCAGCAGCTTAAGCCGGGACTCCGGGGGCTACACCTTC. This sequence encodes CASSLSRDSGGYTF. Supplemented by reference TRBV7-9 and TRBJ1-2, the full variable domain reads DTGVSQNPRHKITKRGQNVTFRCDPISEHNRLYWYRQTLGQGPEFLTYFQNEAQLEKSRLLSDRFSAERPKGSFSTLEIQRTEQGDSAMYLCASSLSRDSGGYTFGSGTRLTVV.

This clone was picked up one time. The chain recombines TRBV4-1 with TRBJ1-2; maybe TRBD1 (5 bases). V was clipped by 5 bases and J by 4 bases, with 14 bases between them. The CDR3 runs 14 residues. The V gene's germline CDR1 is MGHRA and CDR2 YSYEKL. The CDR3 DNA reads as TGCGCCAGCAGCAACCCGGCAGGGATCTATGGCTACACCTTC. It translates to CASSNPAGIYGYTF.